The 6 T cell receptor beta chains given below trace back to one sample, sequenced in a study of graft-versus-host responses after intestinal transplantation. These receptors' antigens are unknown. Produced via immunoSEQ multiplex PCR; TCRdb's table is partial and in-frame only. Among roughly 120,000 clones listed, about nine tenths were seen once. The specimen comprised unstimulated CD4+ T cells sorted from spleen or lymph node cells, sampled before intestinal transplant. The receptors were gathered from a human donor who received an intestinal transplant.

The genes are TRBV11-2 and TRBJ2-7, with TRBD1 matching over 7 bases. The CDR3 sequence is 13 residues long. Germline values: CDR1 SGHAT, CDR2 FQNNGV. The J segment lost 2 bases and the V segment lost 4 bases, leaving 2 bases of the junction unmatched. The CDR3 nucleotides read TGTGCCAGCAGCTGGGACAGCCCCTACGAGCAGTACTTC. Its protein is CASSWDSPYEQYF.

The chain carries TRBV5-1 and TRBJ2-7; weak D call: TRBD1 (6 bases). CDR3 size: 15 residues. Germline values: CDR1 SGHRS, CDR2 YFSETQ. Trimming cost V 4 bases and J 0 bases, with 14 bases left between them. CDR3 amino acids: CASSSPDRSSYEQYF. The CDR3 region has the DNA TGCGCCAGCAGCAGCCCCGACAGGAGCTCCTACGAGCAGTACTTC. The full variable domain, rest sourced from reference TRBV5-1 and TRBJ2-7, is KAGVTQTPRYLIKTRGQQVTLSCSPISGHRSVSWYQQTPGQGLQFLFEYFSETQRNKGNFPGRFSGRQFSNSRSEMNVSTLELGDSALYLCASSSPDRSSYEQYFGPGTRLTVT.

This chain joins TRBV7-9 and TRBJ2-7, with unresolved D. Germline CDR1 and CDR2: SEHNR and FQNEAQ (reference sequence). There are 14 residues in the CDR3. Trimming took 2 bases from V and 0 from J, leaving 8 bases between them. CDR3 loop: CASSLIEASYEQYF. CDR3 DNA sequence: TGTGCCAGCAGCTTAATCGAGGCCTCCTACGAGCAGTACTTC.

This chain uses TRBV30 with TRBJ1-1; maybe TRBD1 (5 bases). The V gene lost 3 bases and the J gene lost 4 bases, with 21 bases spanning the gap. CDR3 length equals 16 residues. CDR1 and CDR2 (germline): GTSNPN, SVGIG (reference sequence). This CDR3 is CAWRKDIAGGGTEAFF. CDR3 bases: TGTGCCTGGAGGAAAGATATCGCCGGGGGAGGCACTGAAGCTTTCTTT.

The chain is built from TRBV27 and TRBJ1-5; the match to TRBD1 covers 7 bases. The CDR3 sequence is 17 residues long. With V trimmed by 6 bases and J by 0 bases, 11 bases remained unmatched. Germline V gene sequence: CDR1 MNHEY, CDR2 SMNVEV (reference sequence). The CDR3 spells CASSLRGRGDSNQPQHF. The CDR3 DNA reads TGTGCCAGCAGCCTAAGGGGCAGGGGGGATAGCAATCAGCCCCAGCATTTT.

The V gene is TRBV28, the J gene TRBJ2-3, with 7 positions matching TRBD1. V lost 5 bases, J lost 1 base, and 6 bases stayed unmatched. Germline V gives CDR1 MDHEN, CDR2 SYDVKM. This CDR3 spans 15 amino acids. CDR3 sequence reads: CASSTIGQGTDTQYF. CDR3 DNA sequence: TGTGCCAGCAGTACAATTGGACAGGGCACAGATACGCAGTATTTT.